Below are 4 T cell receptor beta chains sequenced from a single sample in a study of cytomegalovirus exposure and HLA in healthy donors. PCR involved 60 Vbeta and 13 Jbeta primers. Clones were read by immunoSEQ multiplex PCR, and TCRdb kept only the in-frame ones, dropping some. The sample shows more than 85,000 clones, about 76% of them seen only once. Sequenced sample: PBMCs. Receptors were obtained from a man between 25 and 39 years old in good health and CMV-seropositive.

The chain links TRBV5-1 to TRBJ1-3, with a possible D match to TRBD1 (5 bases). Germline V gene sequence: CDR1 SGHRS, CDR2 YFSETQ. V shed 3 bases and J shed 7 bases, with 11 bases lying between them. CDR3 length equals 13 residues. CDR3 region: CASSSPRGNTIYF. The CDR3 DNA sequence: TGCGCCAGCAGCTCCCCCCGGGGGAACACCATATATTTT.

The CDR3: CASSLSPVRMNTEAFF. The CDR3 region has the DNA TGTGCCAGCAGTTTAAGCCCGGTACGTATGAACACTGAAGCTTTCTTT. The chain employs TRBV27 and TRBJ1-1; unclear D gene. The ends were cut back, 2 bases at V and 0 bases at J, with 13 bases in the middle. Germline V CDR1 and CDR2: MNHEY, SMNVEV (reference sequence). The CDR3 sequence is 16 residues long.

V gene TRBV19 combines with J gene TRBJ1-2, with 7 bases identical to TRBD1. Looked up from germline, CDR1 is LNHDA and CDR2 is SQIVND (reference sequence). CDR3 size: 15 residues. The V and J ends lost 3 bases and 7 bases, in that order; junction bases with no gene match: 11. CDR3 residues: CASSIMTGKGFGYTF. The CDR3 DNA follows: TGTGCCAGTAGTATCATGACAGGGAAGGGGTTTGGCTACACCTTC. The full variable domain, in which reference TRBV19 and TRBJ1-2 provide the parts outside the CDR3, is DGGITQSPKYLFRKEGQNVTLSCEQNLNHDAMYWYRQDPGQGLRLIYYSQIVNDFQKGDIAEGYSVSREKKESFPLTVTSAQKNPTAFYLCASSIMTGKGFGYTFGSGTRLTVV.

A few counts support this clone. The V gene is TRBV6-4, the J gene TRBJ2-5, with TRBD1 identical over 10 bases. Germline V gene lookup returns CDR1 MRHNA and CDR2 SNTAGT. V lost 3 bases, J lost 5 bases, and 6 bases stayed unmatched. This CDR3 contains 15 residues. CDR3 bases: TGTGCCAGCAGTGAAGTGACAGGGGGCCTGGAGACCCAGTACTTC. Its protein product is CASSEVTGGLETQYF.